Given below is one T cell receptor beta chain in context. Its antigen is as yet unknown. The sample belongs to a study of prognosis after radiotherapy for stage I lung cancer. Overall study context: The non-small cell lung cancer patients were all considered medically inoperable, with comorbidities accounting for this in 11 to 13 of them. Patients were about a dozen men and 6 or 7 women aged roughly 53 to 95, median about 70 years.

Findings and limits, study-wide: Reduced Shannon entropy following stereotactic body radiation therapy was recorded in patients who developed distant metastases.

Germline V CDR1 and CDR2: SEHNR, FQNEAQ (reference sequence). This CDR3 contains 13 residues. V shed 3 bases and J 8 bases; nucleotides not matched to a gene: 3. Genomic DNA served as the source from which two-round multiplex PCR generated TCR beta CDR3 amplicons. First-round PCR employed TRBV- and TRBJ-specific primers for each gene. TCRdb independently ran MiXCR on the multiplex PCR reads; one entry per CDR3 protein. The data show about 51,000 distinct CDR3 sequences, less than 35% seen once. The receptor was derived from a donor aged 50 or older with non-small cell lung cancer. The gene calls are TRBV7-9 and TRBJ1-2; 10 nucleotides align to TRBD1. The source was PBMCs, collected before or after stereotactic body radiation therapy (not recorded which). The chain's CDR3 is CASSLGTGDGYTF. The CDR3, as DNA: TGTGCCAGCAGCTTGGGGACAGGGGACGGCTACACCTTC. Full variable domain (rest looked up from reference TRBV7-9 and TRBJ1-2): DTGVSQNPRHKITKRGQNVTFRCDPISEHNRLYWYRQTLGQGPEFLTYFQNEAQLEKSRLLSDRFSAERPKGSFSTLEIQRTEQGDSAMYLCASSLGTGDGYTFGSGTRLTVV.